One and the same sample provided the 29 T cell receptor beta chains below, sequenced in a study of radiation and T cells in renal cell carcinoma. Produced via immunoSEQ multiplex PCR; TCRdb's table is partial and in-frame only. The data show more than 95,000 clones, roughly four fifths seen once. Time point reported: baseline pretreatment blood. The treatment here: 15 Gy SBRT to primary tumor, nephrectomy 4 weeks later. The material was blood, obtained from a patient whose treatment included radiotherapy and nephrectomy. The receptor set was obtained from a woman aged 60-75 years with renal cell carcinoma.

This clone came up a few times. This chain joins TRBV6-5 and TRBJ2-5; D is unresolved. Germline-derived CDR1 and CDR2 are MNHEY and SVGAGI. The CDR3 length is 14 residues. With 2 bases removed from V and 5 bases from J, the gap between germline ends came to 12 bases. The CDR3 spells CASSYGPSSETQYF. The DNA of the CDR3 is TGTGCCAGCAGTTACGGACCATCAAGTGAGACCCAGTACTTC.

This clone was detected only once. The chain recombines TRBV7-3 with TRBJ2-7; D could derive from TRBD1 or TRBD2 (5 bases each). Germline V gene lookup returns CDR1 SGHTA and CDR2 FQGTGA. V shed 3 bases and J shed 0 bases, with 12 bases lying between them. The CDR3 covers 15 residues. Here the CDR3 DNA reads TGTGCCAGCAGCTTCTGGGACCCGAGCTCCTACGAGCAGTACTTC. Translating gives CASSFWDPSSYEQYF.

V usage is TRBV5-4 and J usage is TRBJ2-5; D is possibly TRBD1 (5 bases). V was shortened by 2 bases and J by 14 bases, with 25 bases between the two germline ends. Germline loops: CDR1 SGHNT, CDR2 YYREEE (reference sequence). The CDR3 consists of 15 residues. The CDR3 nucleotides read TGTGCCAGCAGCTTATCTGGGGCATTAGGTCCGATTTTTTACTTC. Translation gives CASSLSGALGPIFYF.

This chain uses TRBV28 with TRBJ1-5; unclear D gene. CDR1 and CDR2 (germline): MDHEN, SYDVKM. Trimming took 2 bases from V and 3 from J, leaving 11 bases between them. This CDR3 comprises 15 residues. In nucleotides, the CDR3 is TGTGCCAGCAGTTTACTCCTGGCCCACAATCAGCCCCAGCATTTT. Translating gives CASSLLLAHNQPQHF.

V is TRBV2 and J is TRBJ2-7; tentatively, D is TRBD2 (7 bases). This CDR3 region has 15 residues. Germline assignment: CDR1 SNHLY and CDR2 FYNNEI. Trimming stripped 6 bases from V and 1 base from J, with 16 bases between. Written as DNA, the CDR3 is TGTGCCAGCAGGGAGGGGGGGGCTATGTCCTACGAGCAGTACTTC. Translating gives CASREGGAMSYEQYF. The full variable domain, with the rest looked up from reference TRBV2 and TRBJ2-7, is EPEVTQTPSHQVTQMGQEVILRCVPISNHLYFYWYRQILGQKVEFLVSFYNNEISEKSEIFDDQFSVERPDGSNFTLKIRSTKLEDSAMYFCASREGGAMSYEQYFGPGTRLTVT.

This clone has only one observation. This chain joins TRBV7-2 and TRBJ1-1; D possibly corresponds to TRBD1 (5 bases). The germline V gene has CDR1 SGHTA and CDR2 FQGNSA. The CDR3 runs 15 residues. Trimming took 1 base from V and 1 from J, leaving 10 bases between them. CDR3 sequence (DNA): TGTGCCAGCAGCTTAGGGGCAGGGACGAACACTGAAGCTTTCTTT. Translation gives CASSLGAGTNTEAFF.

V is TRBV5-6 and J is TRBJ2-7; 9 nucleotides align to TRBD1. The V gene end was trimmed by 1 base and the J gene end by 4 bases; junction bases not matched to a gene: 3. This CDR3 is built from 14 residues. Looked up from germline, CDR1 is SGHDT and CDR2 is YYEEEE. The CDR3 here is CASSLKGQGYEQYF. CDR3 nucleotides: TGTGCCAGCAGCTTGAAAGGACAGGGGTACGAGCAGTACTTC.

The chain combines TRBV10-3 with TRBJ2-5; tentatively, D is TRBD2 (7 bases). Germline V gives CDR1 ENHRY, CDR2 SYGVKD. This CDR3 is 12 amino acids long. V lost 8 bases, J lost 4 bases, and 11 bases lay in between. In DNA form, the CDR3 reads TGTGCCATCCGGGGGGCCGGAGAGACCCAGTACTTC. Translated, it gives CAIRGAGETQYF.

The chain employs TRBV19 and TRBJ1-2; the match to TRBD1 covers 8 bases. With V trimmed by 3 bases and J by 8 bases, 5 bases remained unmatched. The CDR3 length is 13 residues. The germline gives CDR1 LNHDA, CDR2 SQIVND (reference sequence). For the CDR3, the DNA is TGTGCCAGTAGTATCGCAGGGGGCCTCGGCTACACCTTC. Its translation is CASSIAGGLGYTF.

The rearrangement uses TRBV2 and TRBJ2-7; D uncertain. This CDR3 region has 12 residues. CDR1 and CDR2 from the germline V gene are SNHLY and FYNNEI. Trimming removed 5 bases at V and 3 bases at J, with 8 bases between. This chain's CDR3 is CASSWSDYEQYF. Written as DNA, the CDR3 is TGTGCCAGCAGTTGGTCGGACTACGAGCAGTACTTC. The complete variable domain, with remaining parts taken from reference TRBV2 and TRBJ2-7, reads EPEVTQTPSHQVTQMGQEVILRCVPISNHLYFYWYRQILGQKVEFLVSFYNNEISEKSEIFDDQFSVERPDGSNFTLKIRSTKLEDSAMYFCASSWSDYEQYFGPGTRLTVT.

The chain employs TRBV6-6 and TRBJ2-1; unclear D gene. CDR1 and CDR2 from the germline V gene are MNHNY and SVGAGI (reference sequence). V lost 7 bases, J lost 0 bases, and 13 bases lay in between. The CDR3 extends over 15 amino acids. This CDR3 reads CASTLDGSSYNEQFF. In DNA, the CDR3 is TGTGCCAGCACCCTAGACGGCAGCTCCTACAATGAGCAGTTCTTC.

The rearrangement links TRBV5-1 to TRBJ2-3, with no clear D. Germline values: CDR1 SGHRS, CDR2 YFSETQ. The CDR3 is 16 residues long. Trimming cost V 0 bases and J 0 bases, with 11 bases left between them. CDR3 sequence reads: CASSLGLPSSTDTQYF. Written as DNA, the CDR3 is TGCGCCAGCAGCTTGGGGTTGCCCTCAAGCACAGATACGCAGTATTTT.

The V gene is TRBV25-1, the J gene TRBJ2-2; D not resolved. The germline CDR1 and CDR2 sequences are MGHDK and SYGVNS. Trimming removed 2 bases at V and 7 bases at J, with 8 bases between. The CDR3 is 13 residues long. DNA of the CDR3: TGTGCCAGCAGTGAAGTGCGAAGCGGGGAGCTGTTTTTT. Translation: CASSEVRSGELFF.

This chain links TRBV5-4 with TRBJ2-1; 7 nucleotides agree with TRBD1. J was trimmed by 0 bases and V by 4 bases; bases with no gene match: 10. The CDR3 spans 17 residues. Germline V gives CDR1 SGHNT, CDR2 YYREEE (reference sequence). CDR3 in DNA: TGTGCCAGCAGCCCGGGGACAGCCCCGAGCTCCTACAATGAGCAGTTCTTC. This translates into CASSPGTAPSSYNEQFF.

Worth noting for this clone: Other DNA variants within this sample encode the same CDR3. The genes are TRBV9 and TRBJ1-6; D might be TRBD1 (5 bases). Trimming took off 0 bases at V and 7 bases at J, with 5 bases between the two ends. The CDR3 spans 13 residues. Germline CDR1 and CDR2: SGDLS and YYNGEE. The DNA for the CDR3 is TGTGCCAGCAGCGTAGGGGGCAATTCACCCCTCCACTTT. Its protein product is CASSVGGNSPLHF.

J is TRBJ2-6 and V is TRBV18; no clear D gene. The CDR3 loop spans 17 amino acids. V gave up 1 base and J gave up 0 bases, with 10 bases separating them. CDR1 and CDR2 (germline): KGHSH, LQKENI. The CDR3: CASSPRQTVSGANVLTF. The CDR3 nucleotides are TGTGCCAGCTCACCACGACAAACGGTCTCTGGGGCCAACGTCCTGACTTTC.

The chain links TRBV29-1 to TRBJ2-5; possibly TRBD2 for D (6 bases). V gave up 4 bases and J gave up 7 bases, with 10 bases separating them. CDR1 SQVTM and CDR2 ANQGSEA come from the germline V gene. There are 11 residues in the CDR3. The CDR3 is CSVGGDGTQYF. CDR3 nucleotides: TGCAGCGTTGGCGGGGATGGGACCCAGTACTTC. Full variable domain (outside the CDR3, taken from reference TRBV29-1 and TRBJ2-5): SAVISQKPSRDICQRGTSLTIQCQVDSQVTMMFWYRQQPGQSLTLIATANQGSEATYESGFVIDKFPISRPNLTFSTLTVSNMSPEDSSIYLCSVGGDGTQYFGPGTRLLVL.

The rearrangement links TRBV6-5 to TRBJ1-2; D gene uncertain. The V gene's germline CDR1 is MNHEY and CDR2 SVGAGI. The V end lost 7 bases, the J end lost 8 bases, and 23 bases lay between the germline ends. The CDR3 has 15 residues. CDR3 region: CASKAPAGYMGGYTF. Written as DNA, the CDR3 is TGTGCCAGCAAAGCCCCGGCAGGCTACATGGGAGGCTACACCTTC.

The chain couples TRBV4-1 to TRBJ2-5; D call uncertain. Trimming removed 0 bases at V and 7 bases at J, with 12 bases between. The CDR3 extends over 14 amino acids. Germline V gene sequence: CDR1 MGHRA, CDR2 YSYEKL. CDR3 sequence reads: CASSQEASLGTQYF. The CDR3 region has the DNA TGCGCCAGCAGCCAAGAGGCTAGTTTGGGGACCCAGTACTTC.

The V call is TRBV19, the J call TRBJ1-1, with TRBD1 matching 7 bases. This CDR3 has 16 residues. The germline gives CDR1 LNHDA, CDR2 SQIVND (reference sequence). V gave up 0 bases and J gave up 0 bases; unmatched junction bases: 4. CDR3 bases: TGTGCCAGTAGTATAGACGGACAGGTCATGAACACTGAAGCTTTCTTT. It is translated as CASSIDGQVMNTEAFF.

This sequence joins TRBV9 and TRBJ2-3, with D perhaps matching TRBD2 (6 bases). Germline CDR1 reads SGDLS; CDR2 reads YYNGEE. V lost 4 bases and J 5 bases, leaving 17 bases between the germline ends. CDR3 length equals 15 residues. CDR3 amino acids: CASSSFGPEGDTQYF. CDR3 in DNA: TGTGCCAGCAGCTCTTTCGGCCCGGAGGGAGATACGCAGTATTTT.

This clone was counted only a few times. This CDR3 is CASKDRDQPQHF. The CDR3 DNA sequence: TGCGCCAGCAAGGACAGAGATCAGCCCCAGCATTTT. The gene calls are TRBV10-2 and TRBJ1-5, with D possibly being TRBD1 (6 bases). Germline V gene sequence: CDR1 WSHSY, CDR2 SAAADI. Deletions cut 7 bases from V and 5 bases from J, with 9 bases between. The CDR3 has 12 residues.

This chain links TRBV6-5 with TRBJ1-1; D is perhaps TRBD1 (6 bases). Germline CDR1 is MNHEY and CDR2 is SVGAGI. V lost 8 bases to trimming and J lost 1 base, with 17 bases between them. The CDR3 has 15 residues. The CDR3 nucleotides read TGTGCCAGCGATTACCAACAGGGTAGGAACACTGAAGCTTTCTTT. Its protein product is CASDYQQGRNTEAFF.

J is TRBJ2-1 and V is TRBV19, with TRBD2 as a possible D gene (5 bases). The germline V and J ends were trimmed by 8 bases and 0 bases, with 17 bases remaining between them. CDR1 and CDR2 (germline): LNHDA, SQIVND (reference sequence). CDR3 length: 16 residues. CDR3 amino acids: CASRTGPGSSYNEQFF. CDR3 nucleotide sequence: TGTGCCAGTCGAACCGGACCGGGGAGCTCCTACAATGAGCAGTTCTTC.

The chain links TRBV5-1 to TRBJ2-1; D may be TRBD2 (6 bases). The CDR3 has 14 residues. Trimming cost V 0 bases and J 10 bases, with 14 bases left between them. Germline V lookup: CDR1 SGHRS, CDR2 YFSETQ. The CDR3 sequence is CASSLGDSLGEQFF. DNA of the CDR3: TGCGCCAGCAGCTTGGGGGACTCCCTAGGGGAGCAGTTCTTC.

V and J are TRBV19 and TRBJ2-2; TRBD2 matches 12 bases. Trimming removed 6 bases from V and 4 bases from J; junction bases left unmatched: 6. The CDR3 is 16 amino acids. Germline V gene data show CDR1 as LNHDA and CDR2 as SQIVND (reference sequence). The CDR3 is CASRRLAGVGTGELFF. The CDR3 DNA reads as TGTGCCAGTAGAAGACTAGCGGGAGTAGGCACCGGGGAGCTGTTTTTT.

This chain links TRBV30 with TRBJ2-7; D is possibly TRBD1 (6 bases). The germline gives CDR1 GTSNPN, CDR2 SVGIG (reference sequence). V dropped 2 bases and J dropped 4 bases, with 12 bases sitting between them. There are 13 residues in the CDR3. The CDR3 is CAWSRTDSYEQYF. As DNA, the CDR3 is TGTGCCTGGAGTCGGACAGATTCGTACGAGCAGTACTTC.

J is TRBJ2-3 and V is TRBV7-6; D not resolved. V was shortened by 1 base and J by 4 bases, with 12 bases between the two germline ends. The CDR3 runs 15 residues. CDR1 and CDR2 (germline): SGHVS, FNYEAQ. The CDR3 loop is CASSLGGRRSDTQYF. The DNA for the CDR3 is TGTGCCAGCAGCTTAGGGGGAAGGAGATCAGATACGCAGTATTTT.

The rearrangement uses TRBV29-1 and TRBJ2-5, with 7 nucleotides matching TRBD2. CDR1 is SQVTM and CDR2 is ANQGSEA in the germline V gene. The CDR3 is 13 residues long. The junction had 9 bases not matched to a gene; V was cut back by 4 bases and J by 7 bases. The CDR3 sequence: CSVVTAGEGTQYF. The CDR3 DNA follows: TGCAGCGTTGTGACGGCGGGAGAGGGGACCCAGTACTTC.